This T cell receptor beta chain was recovered during a study of graft-versus-host responses after intestinal transplantation. Method: immunoSEQ multiplex PCR; TCRdb's copy keeps in-frame clones and lacks some. The table lists 70,000 or so clones, 75% to 90% of them singletons. This clone showed up just once. Its target is not known. The V segment lost 7 bases and the J segment 7 bases; nucleotides outside the gene matches: 6. Germline CDR1 reads MDHEN; CDR2 reads SYDVKM. This CDR3 spans 14 amino acids. The V gene is TRBV28, the J gene TRBJ1-6; 8 positions match TRBD1. Specimen: unstimulated CD4+ T cells sorted from spleen or lymph node cells, collected before transplant. This receptor was taken from a human donor who was the organ donor for an intestinal transplant. The CDR3 nucleotides are TGTGCCAGCACCTTGGGACAGGACAATTCACCCCTCCACTTT. Encoded protein: CASTLGQDNSPLHF.